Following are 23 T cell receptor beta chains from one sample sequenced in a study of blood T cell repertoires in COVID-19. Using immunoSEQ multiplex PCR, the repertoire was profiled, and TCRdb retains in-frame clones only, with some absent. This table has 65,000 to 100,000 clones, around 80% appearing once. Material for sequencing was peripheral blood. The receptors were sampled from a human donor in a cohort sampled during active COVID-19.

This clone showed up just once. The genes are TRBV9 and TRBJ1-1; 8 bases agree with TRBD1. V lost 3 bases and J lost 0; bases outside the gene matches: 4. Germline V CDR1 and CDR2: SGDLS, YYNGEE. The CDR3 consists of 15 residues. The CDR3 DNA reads TGTGCCAGCAGCGCTCAGGGGGCGGTGAACACTGAAGCTTTCTTT. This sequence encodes CASSAQGAVNTEAFF. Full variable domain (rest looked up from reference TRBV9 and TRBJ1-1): DSGVTQTPKHLITATGQRVTLRCSPRSGDLSVYWYQQSLDQGLQFLIQYYNGEERAKGNILERFSAQQFPDLHSELNLSSLELGDSALYFCASSAQGAVNTEAFFGQGTRLTVV.

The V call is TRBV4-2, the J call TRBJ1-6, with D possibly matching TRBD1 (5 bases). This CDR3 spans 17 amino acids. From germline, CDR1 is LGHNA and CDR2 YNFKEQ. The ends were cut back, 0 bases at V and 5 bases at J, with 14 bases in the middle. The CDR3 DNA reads TGTGCCAGCAGCCAAGAAAATAGCAGGGTCGATAATTCACCCCTCCACTTT. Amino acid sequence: CASSQENSRVDNSPLHF.

The CDR3 DNA follows: TGTGCCAGCAGCAACACCGGGACTGGCTACAATGAGCAGTTCTTC. This sequence encodes CASSNTGTGYNEQFF. This chain uses TRBV7-3 with TRBJ2-1; TRBD2 might be the D (6 bases). Looked up from germline, CDR1 is SGHTA and CDR2 is FQGTGA. The CDR3 is 15 amino acids. V was shortened by 5 bases and J by 3 bases, with 14 bases between the two germline ends.

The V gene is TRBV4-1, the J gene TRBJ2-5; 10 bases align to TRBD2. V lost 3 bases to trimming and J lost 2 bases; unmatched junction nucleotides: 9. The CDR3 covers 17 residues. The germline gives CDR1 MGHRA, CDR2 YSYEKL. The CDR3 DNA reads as TGCGCCAGCAGCCACCCCAGCGGGGGGGAGCTACAAGAGACCCAGTACTTC. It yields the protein CASSHPSGGELQETQYF.

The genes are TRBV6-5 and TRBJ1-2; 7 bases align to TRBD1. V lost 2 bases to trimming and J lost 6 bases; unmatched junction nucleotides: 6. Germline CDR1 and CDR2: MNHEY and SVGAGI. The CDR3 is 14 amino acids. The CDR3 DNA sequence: TGTGCCAGCAGTTACCAACAGGGGTTGGATGGCTACACCTTC. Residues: CASSYQQGLDGYTF.

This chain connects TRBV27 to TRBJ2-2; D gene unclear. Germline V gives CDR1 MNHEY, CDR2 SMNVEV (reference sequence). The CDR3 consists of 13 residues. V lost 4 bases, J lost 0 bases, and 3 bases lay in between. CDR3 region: CASSSANTGELFF. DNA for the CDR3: TGTGCCAGCAGTTCTGCGAACACCGGGGAGCTGTTTTTT.

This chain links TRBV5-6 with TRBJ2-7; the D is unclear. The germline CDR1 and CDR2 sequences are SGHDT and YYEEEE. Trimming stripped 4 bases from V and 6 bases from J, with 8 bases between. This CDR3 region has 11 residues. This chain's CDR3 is CASSLSSEQYF. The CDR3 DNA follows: TGTGCCAGCAGCCTAAGCTCCGAGCAGTACTTC.

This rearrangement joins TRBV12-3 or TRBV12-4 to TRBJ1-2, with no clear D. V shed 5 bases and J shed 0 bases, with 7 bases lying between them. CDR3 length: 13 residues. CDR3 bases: TGTGCCAGCAGTAGGAGAGCTAACTATGGCTACACCTTC. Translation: CASSRRANYGYTF.

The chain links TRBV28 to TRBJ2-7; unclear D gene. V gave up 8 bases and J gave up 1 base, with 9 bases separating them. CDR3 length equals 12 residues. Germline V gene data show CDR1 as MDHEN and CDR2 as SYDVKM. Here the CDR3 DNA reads TGTGCCAGCGCCGACGGGTCCTACGAGCAGTACTTC. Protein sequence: CASADGSYEQYF. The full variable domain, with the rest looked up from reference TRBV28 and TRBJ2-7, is DVKVTQSSRYLVKRTGEKVFLECVQDMDHENMFWYRQDPGLGLRLIYFSYDVKMKEKGDIPEGYSVSREKKERFSLILESASTNQTSMYLCASADGSYEQYFGPGTRLTVT.

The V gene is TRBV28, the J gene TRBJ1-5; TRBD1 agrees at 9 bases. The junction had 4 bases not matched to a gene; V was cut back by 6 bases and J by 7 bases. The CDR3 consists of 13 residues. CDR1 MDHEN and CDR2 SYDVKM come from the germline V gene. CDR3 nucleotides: TGTGCCAGCAGAGCAGGGACAGGGCAGCCCCAGCATTTT. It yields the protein CASRAGTGQPQHF.

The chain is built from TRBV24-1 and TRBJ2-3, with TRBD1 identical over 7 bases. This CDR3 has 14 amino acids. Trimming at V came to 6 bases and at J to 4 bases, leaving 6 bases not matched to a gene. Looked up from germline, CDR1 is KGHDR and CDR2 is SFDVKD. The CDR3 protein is CATSPAGGADTQYF. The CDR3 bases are TGTGCCACCAGTCCCGCAGGGGGAGCAGATACGCAGTATTTT.

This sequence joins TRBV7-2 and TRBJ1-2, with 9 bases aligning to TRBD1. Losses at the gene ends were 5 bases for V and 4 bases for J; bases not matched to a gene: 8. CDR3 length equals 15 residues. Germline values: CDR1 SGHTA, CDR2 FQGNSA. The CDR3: CASSPQGAEGYGYTF. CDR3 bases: TGTGCCAGCAGCCCACAGGGGGCTGAGGGCTATGGCTACACCTTC. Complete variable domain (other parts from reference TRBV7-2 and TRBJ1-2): GAGVSQSPSNKVTEKGKDVELRCDPISGHTALYWYRQSLGQGLEFLIYFQGNSAPDKSGLPSDRFSAERTGGSVSTLTIQRTQQEDSAVYLCASSPQGAEGYGYTFGSGTRLTVV.

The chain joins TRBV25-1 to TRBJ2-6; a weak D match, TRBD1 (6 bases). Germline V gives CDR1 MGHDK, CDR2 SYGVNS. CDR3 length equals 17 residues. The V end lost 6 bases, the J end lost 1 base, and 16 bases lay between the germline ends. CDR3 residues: CASSQTGMLSGANVLTF. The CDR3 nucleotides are TGTGCCAGCAGCCAGACAGGAATGTTATCTGGGGCCAACGTCCTGACTTTC.

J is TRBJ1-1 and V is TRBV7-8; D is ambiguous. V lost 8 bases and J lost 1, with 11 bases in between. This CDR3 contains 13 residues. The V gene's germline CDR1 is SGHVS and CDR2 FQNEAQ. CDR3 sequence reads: CASGHEPNTEAFF. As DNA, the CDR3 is TGTGCCAGCGGCCATGAGCCGAACACTGAAGCTTTCTTT.

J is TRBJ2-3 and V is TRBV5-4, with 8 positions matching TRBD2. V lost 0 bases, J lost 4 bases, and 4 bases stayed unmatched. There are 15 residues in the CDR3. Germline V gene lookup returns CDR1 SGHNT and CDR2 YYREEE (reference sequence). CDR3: CASSLVGLVSDTQYF. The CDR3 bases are TGTGCCAGCAGCTTGGTGGGACTAGTCTCAGATACGCAGTATTTT.

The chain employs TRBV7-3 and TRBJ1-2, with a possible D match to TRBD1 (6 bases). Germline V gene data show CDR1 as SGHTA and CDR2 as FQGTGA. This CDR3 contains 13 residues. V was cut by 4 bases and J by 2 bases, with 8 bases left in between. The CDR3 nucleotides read TGTGCCAGCAGCTACGACAGGAACTATGGCTACACCTTC. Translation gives CASSYDRNYGYTF.

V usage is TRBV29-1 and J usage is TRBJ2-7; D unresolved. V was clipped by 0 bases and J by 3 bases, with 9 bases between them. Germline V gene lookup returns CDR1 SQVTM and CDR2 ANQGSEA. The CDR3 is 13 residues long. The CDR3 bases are TGCAGCGTTGAAGATAAGACAAGCTACGAGCAGTACTTC. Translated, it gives CSVEDKTSYEQYF.

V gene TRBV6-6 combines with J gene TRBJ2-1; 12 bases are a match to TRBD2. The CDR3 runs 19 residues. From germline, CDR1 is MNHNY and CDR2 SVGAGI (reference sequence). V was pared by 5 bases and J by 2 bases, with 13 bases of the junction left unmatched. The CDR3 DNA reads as TGTGCCAGCAGTCTAACCAGGACTAGCGGGGTCAACCCCTACAATGAGCAGTTCTTC. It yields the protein CASSLTRTSGVNPYNEQFF.

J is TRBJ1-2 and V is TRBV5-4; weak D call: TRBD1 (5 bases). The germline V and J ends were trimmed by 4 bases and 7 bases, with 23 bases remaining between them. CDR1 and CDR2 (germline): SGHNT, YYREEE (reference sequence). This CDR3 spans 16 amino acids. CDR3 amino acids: CASSPIVGQGGPGYTF. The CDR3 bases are TGTGCCAGCAGCCCAATTGTAGGGCAGGGAGGCCCTGGCTACACCTTC.

In nucleotides, the CDR3 is TGTGCCAGCAGTGAGCCGGCGACAGGTGCCTACGAGCAGTACTTC. It specifies CASSEPATGAYEQYF. The V call is TRBV25-1, the J call TRBJ2-7; D might be TRBD1 (6 bases). The CDR3 runs to 15 residues. CDR1 and CDR2 (germline): MGHDK, SYGVNS. The ends were cut back, 3 bases at V and 2 bases at J, with 14 bases in the middle.

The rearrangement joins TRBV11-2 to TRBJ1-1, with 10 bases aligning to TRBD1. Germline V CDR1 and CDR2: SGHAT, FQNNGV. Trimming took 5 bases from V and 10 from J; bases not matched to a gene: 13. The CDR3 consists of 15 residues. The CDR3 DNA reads TGTGCCAGCAGCCTCCGCGGCCGGGACAGGGGCCCAGCTTTCTTT. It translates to CASSLRGRDRGPAFF.

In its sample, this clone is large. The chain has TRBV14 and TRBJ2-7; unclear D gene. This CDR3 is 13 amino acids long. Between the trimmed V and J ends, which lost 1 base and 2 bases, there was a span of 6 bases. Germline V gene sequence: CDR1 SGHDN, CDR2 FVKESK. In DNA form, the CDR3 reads TGTGCCAGCAGCCAAGGAACAACCTACGAGCAGTACTTC. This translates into CASSQGTTYEQYF.

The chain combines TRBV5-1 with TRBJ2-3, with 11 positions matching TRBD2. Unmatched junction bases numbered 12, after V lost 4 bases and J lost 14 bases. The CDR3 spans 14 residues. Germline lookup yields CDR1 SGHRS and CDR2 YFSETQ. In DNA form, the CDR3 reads TGCGCCAGCAGCGGATCTAGCGGGGGGAACCCGCGGTATTTT. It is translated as CASSGSSGGNPRYF.